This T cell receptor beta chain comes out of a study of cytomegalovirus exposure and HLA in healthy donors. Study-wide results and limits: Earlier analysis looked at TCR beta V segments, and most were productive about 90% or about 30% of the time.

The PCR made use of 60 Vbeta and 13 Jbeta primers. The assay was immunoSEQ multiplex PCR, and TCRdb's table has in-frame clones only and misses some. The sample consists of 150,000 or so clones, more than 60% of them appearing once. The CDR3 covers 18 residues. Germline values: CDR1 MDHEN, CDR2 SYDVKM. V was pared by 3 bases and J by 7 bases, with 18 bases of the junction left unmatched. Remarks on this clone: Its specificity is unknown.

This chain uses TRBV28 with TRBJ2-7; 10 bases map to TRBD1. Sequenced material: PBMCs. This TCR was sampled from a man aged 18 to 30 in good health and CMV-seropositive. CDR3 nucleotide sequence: TGTGCCAGCAGTTTTGCCCCGGGACAGGGGCCAGGAGTGGGGGAGCAGTACTTC. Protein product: CASSFAPGQGPGVGEQYF. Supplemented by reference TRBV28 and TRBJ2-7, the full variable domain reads DVKVTQSSRYLVKRTGEKVFLECVQDMDHENMFWYRQDPGLGLRLIYFSYDVKMKEKGDIPEGYSVSREKKERFSLILESASTNQTSMYLCASSFAPGQGPGVGEQYFGPGTRLTVT.